This entry lists 24 T cell receptor beta chains sequenced from one sample in a study of T cells in Graves' hyperthyroidism and ophthalmopathy. Authors of the study amplified TCR beta CDR3 regions from RNA transcripts. The HTBI primer set was used in a first-round RT-PCR of the TCR CDR3. TCRdb re-called the multiplex PCR reads with MiXCR, one entry per CDR3 protein. Here the sample spans more than 350,000 distinct CDR3 sequences, roughly 15% being singletons. Sequenced material: blood. All receptors derive from a woman younger than 45 with Graves' hyperthyroidism that later progressed to Graves' ophthalmopathy.

This clonotype was recorded at least ten times. The J gene is TRBJ2-5, the V gene TRBV28, with D tentatively TRBD2 (6 bases). V lost 2 bases and J 0 bases, leaving 13 bases between the germline ends. CDR1 is MDHEN, CDR2 SYDVKM, per germline. The CDR3 has 16 residues. The CDR3 DNA sequence: TGTGCCAGCAGTTTAAGGGCGGGATCGTACCAAGAGACCCAGTACTTC. Protein product: CASSLRAGSYQETQYF.

The V and J genes are TRBV10-3 and TRBJ2-7; 8 positions match TRBD2. The length of the CDR3 is 14 residues. The V gene end was trimmed by 4 bases and the J gene end by 3 bases; junction bases not matched to a gene: 5. Germline V lookup: CDR1 ENHRY, CDR2 SYGVKD. CDR3 bases: TGTGCCATCAGTGGAGGGGCGGGAGGCTACGAGCAGTACTTC. Amino acid sequence: CAISGGAGGYEQYF.

The chain joins TRBV25-1 to TRBJ2-6; no definite D call. V was cut by 1 base and J by 1 base, with 5 bases left in between. The CDR3 loop spans 15 amino acids. CDR1 and CDR2 (germline): MGHDK, SYGVNS. Here the CDR3 reads CASSEFSSGANVLTF. CDR3 in DNA: TGTGCCAGCAGTGAATTTTCTTCTGGGGCCAACGTCCTGACTTTC.

Many counts were recorded for this clonotype. The chain recombines TRBV3-1 with TRBJ2-6; D is unclear. The germline CDR1 and CDR2 sequences are LGHDT and YNNKEL (reference sequence). V lost 2 bases to trimming and J lost 2 bases, with 7 bases between them. CDR3 length: 15 residues. The CDR3 region is CASSQYGAGANVLTF. The CDR3 DNA follows: TGTGCCAGCAGCCAATATGGGGCTGGGGCCAACGTCCTGACTTTC.

This clonotype came up many times. The V gene is TRBV7-9, the J gene TRBJ2-3; the D gene is possibly TRBD2 (6 bases). Trimming stripped 5 bases from V and 1 base from J, with 16 bases between. The germline V gene has CDR1 SEHNR and CDR2 FQNEAQ (reference sequence). The length of the CDR3 is 16 residues. The CDR3 DNA is TGTGCCAGCAGCCAATCGAGCTCGGGGGGCACAGATACGCAGTATTTT. This gives the protein CASSQSSSGGTDTQYF. The full variable domain, rest sourced from reference TRBV7-9 and TRBJ2-3, is DTGVSQNPRHKITKRGQNVTFRCDPISEHNRLYWYRQTLGQGPEFLTYFQNEAQLEKSRLLSDRFSAERPKGSFSTLEIQRTEQGDSAMYLCASSQSSSGGTDTQYFGPGTRLTVL.

The J gene is TRBJ1-2, the V gene TRBV6-1; D is perhaps TRBD1 (6 bases). This CDR3 has 14 residues. V was clipped by 3 bases and J by 4 bases, with 12 bases between them. Germline V gene lookup returns CDR1 MNHNS and CDR2 SASEGT. The CDR3 here is CASSDTLGGYGYTF. The CDR3, as DNA: TGTGCCAGCAGTGACACCCTAGGGGGCTATGGCTACACCTTC.

This clonotype was counted only a few times. The chain uses TRBV4-1 and TRBJ1-5, with D possibly being TRBD1 (5 bases). The CDR3 sequence is 15 residues long. V shed 3 bases and J shed 5 bases, with 14 bases lying between them. Germline V gives CDR1 MGHRA, CDR2 YSYEKL. The DNA for the CDR3 is TGCGCCAGCAGCCAGTGGGGAGGGGAGGATCAGCCCCAGCATTTT. It encodes CASSQWGGEDQPQHF.

This clonotype was observed many times. This rearrangement joins TRBV27 to TRBJ2-3; 7 bases agree with TRBD2. This CDR3 region has 14 residues. Germline V gives CDR1 MNHEY, CDR2 SMNVEV (reference sequence). With 8 bases clipped from V and 5 bases from J, the junction kept 10 bases outside the gene matches. CDR3 sequence: CASRLALSQDTQYF. The CDR3 DNA reads TGTGCCAGCCGACTAGCCCTGTCCCAAGATACGCAGTATTTT.

The rearrangement links TRBV18 to TRBJ1-1; D is undetermined. V lost 5 bases, J lost 3 bases, and 1 base lay in between. The CDR3 is 10 amino acids. The germline V gene has CDR1 KGHSH and CDR2 LQKENI. CDR3 sequence: CASSDTEAFF. The CDR3 DNA follows: TGTGCCAGCTCAGACACTGAAGCTTTCTTT.

The chain has TRBV7-9 and TRBJ2-7; a weak D match, TRBD1 (6 bases). The germline gives CDR1 SEHNR, CDR2 FQNEAQ (reference sequence). The V gene lost 3 bases and the J gene lost 4 bases, with 10 bases spanning the gap. The CDR3 runs 13 residues. The CDR3 sequence: CASSLDSPYEQYF. The CDR3 DNA reads as TGTGCCAGCAGCTTGGACAGTCCGTACGAGCAGTACTTC.

This clonotype was counted many times. In DNA form, the CDR3 reads TGTGCCAGCAGCAGGACAGGGACTAGGGAAGATCTAGCCAAAAACATTCAGTACTTC. Its protein is CASSRTGTREDLAKNIQYF. This rearrangement joins TRBV2 to TRBJ2-4; D may be TRBD1 or TRBD2 (8 bases each). Trimming shortened V by 6 bases and J by 0 bases, and 24 bases separated the two germline ends. This CDR3 is built from 19 residues. Germline V gene lookup returns CDR1 SNHLY and CDR2 FYNNEI.

This clonotype was observed at least ten times. V gene TRBV20-1 combines with J gene TRBJ2-5; no definite D call. This CDR3 comprises 11 residues. Germline-derived CDR1 and CDR2 are DFQATT and SNEGSKA (reference sequence). CDR3: CTPGAQETQYF. Here the CDR3 DNA reads TGCACCCCCGGAGCCCAAGAGACCCAGTACTTC.

The chain recombines TRBV11-2 with TRBJ2-7; 10 positions match TRBD1. Per the germline V gene, CDR1 is SGHAT and CDR2 is FQNNGV. This CDR3 has 15 residues. Trimming took 7 bases from V and 3 from J; bases not matched to a gene: 9. In DNA, the CDR3 is TGTGCCAGCACCACACCGGGACAGGGGTTCTACGAGCAGTACTTC. Translating it yields CASTTPGQGFYEQYF.

This clonotype was picked up a small number of times. This could be a read error, since a much larger clone is one nucleotide away. The J gene is TRBJ1-3, the V gene TRBV2, with D maybe TRBD1 (6 bases). The germline V gene has CDR1 SNHLY and CDR2 FYNNEI. The CDR3 contains 18 residues. CDR3 sequence: CAGSESSIQGLGRNTIYF. In DNA, the CDR3 is TGTGCCGGCAGTGAAAGTTCGATCCAGGGGTTGGGAAGAAACACCATATATTTT.

This clonotype came up many times. The chain is built from TRBV28 and TRBJ1-1; D uncertain. The germline V gene has CDR1 MDHEN and CDR2 SYDVKM. V was shortened by 3 bases and J by 3 bases, with 17 bases between the two germline ends. The CDR3 sequence is 16 residues long. The CDR3 reads CASSFSGRSVDTEAFF. The CDR3 nucleotides are TGTGCCAGCAGTTTTTCTGGTCGGAGCGTGGACACTGAAGCTTTCTTT. Full variable domain (missing parts from reference TRBV28 and TRBJ1-1): DVKVTQSSRYLVKRTGEKVFLECVQDMDHENMFWYRQDPGLGLRLIYFSYDVKMKEKGDIPEGYSVSREKKERFSLILESASTNQTSMYLCASSFSGRSVDTEAFFGQGTRLTVV.

The V call is TRBV2, the J call TRBJ2-5; perhaps TRBD2 as D (6 bases). CDR1 and CDR2 from the germline V gene are SNHLY and FYNNEI. V was clipped by 7 bases and J by 3 bases, with 15 bases between them. The length of the CDR3 is 14 residues. The CDR3 loop is CASTPGLGEETQYF. The CDR3 DNA is TGTGCCAGCACCCCGGGACTTGGCGAAGAGACCCAGTACTTC.

This clonotype was picked up a small number of times. The CDR3 region has the DNA TGCGCCAGCTCACGACAGGGGATCGGAGAGACCCAGTACTTC. This encodes CASSRQGIGETQYF. V gene TRBV5-1 combines with J gene TRBJ2-5, with 8 bases matching TRBD1. Looked up from germline, CDR1 is SGHRS and CDR2 is YFSETQ. The CDR3 has 14 amino acids. Germline trimming cut 7 bases from V and 4 bases from J; bases unmatched to any gene: 9.

The sample holds many counts of this clonotype. This chain joins TRBV10-3 and TRBJ1-1; D call uncertain. Trimming pared 2 bases from V and 8 bases from J, leaving 18 bases between. CDR3 length equals 15 residues. The V gene's germline CDR1 is ENHRY and CDR2 SYGVKD. The CDR3 region has the DNA TGTGCCATCAGTGAGATTCAGGACTACAGACGCGAAGCTTTCTTT. Amino acids: CAISEIQDYRREAFF.

J is TRBJ1-3 and V is TRBV5-6, with a weak D call TRBD1 (5 bases). Germline V gene sequence: CDR1 SGHDT, CDR2 YYEEEE. The CDR3 spans 15 residues. V lost 4 bases and J lost 1, with 12 bases in between. As DNA, the CDR3 is TGTGCCAGCAGCCTACCGGGGGAGTCTGGAAACACCATATATTTT. Encoded protein: CASSLPGESGNTIYF.

This clonotype was recorded a few times. J is TRBJ1-6 and V is TRBV20-1; the match to TRBD1 covers 7 bases. The trim removed 6 bases at V and 7 bases at J, leaving 18 bases unmatched. The CDR3 has 17 amino acids. From germline, CDR1 is DFQATT and CDR2 SNEGSKA (reference sequence). The CDR3 region is CSASPGGSFFVNSPLHF. The CDR3 DNA reads TGCAGTGCCAGCCCAGGGGGGTCTTTTTTTGTAAATTCACCCCTCCACTTT.

In this sample, this clonotype turned up many times. The chain combines TRBV7-9 with TRBJ1-6; D gene unclear. The germline V and J ends were trimmed by 3 bases and 6 bases, with 12 bases remaining between them. The CDR3 is 15 amino acids. The germline V gene encodes CDR1 SEHNR and CDR2 FQNEAQ (reference sequence). As DNA, the CDR3 is TGTGCCAGCAGCTTGTCGAGTCTATCTAATTCACCCCTCCACTTT. Amino acid sequence: CASSLSSLSNSPLHF.

This clonotype occurred many times. The chain couples TRBV5-1 to TRBJ2-3; D uncertain. CDR1 SGHRS and CDR2 YFSETQ come from the germline V gene. The CDR3 length is 16 residues. Trimming pared 4 bases from V and 2 bases from J, leaving 17 bases between. In DNA form, the CDR3 reads TGCGCCAGCAGCAATGGCGTGGGTCCCTCCACAGATACGCAGTATTTT. Amino acids: CASSNGVGPSTDTQYF. The full variable domain, completed using reference TRBV5-1 and TRBJ2-3, is KAGVTQTPRYLIKTRGQQVTLSCSPISGHRSVSWYQQTPGQGLQFLFEYFSETQRNKGNFPGRFSGRQFSNSRSEMNVSTLELGDSALYLCASSNGVGPSTDTQYFGPGTRLTVL.

This clonotype has at least ten counts. V usage is TRBV11-2 and J usage is TRBJ1-2; D call uncertain. CDR1 is SGHAT, CDR2 FQNNGV, per germline. Trimming took 1 base from V and 8 from J, leaving 17 bases between them. CDR3 size: 15 residues. The CDR3: CASSLGGPIGLGYTF. The CDR3 region has the DNA TGTGCCAGCAGCTTAGGTGGCCCCATTGGGTTGGGCTACACCTTC.

This clonotype occurred many times. J is TRBJ2-2 and V is TRBV12-3 or TRBV12-4, with D hard to call. V was cut by 6 bases and J by 4 bases, with 12 bases left in between. The CDR3 consists of 14 residues. CDR3: CASSPHGVTGELFF. CDR3 coding DNA: TGTGCCAGCAGCCCGCATGGCGTCACCGGGGAGCTGTTTTTT.